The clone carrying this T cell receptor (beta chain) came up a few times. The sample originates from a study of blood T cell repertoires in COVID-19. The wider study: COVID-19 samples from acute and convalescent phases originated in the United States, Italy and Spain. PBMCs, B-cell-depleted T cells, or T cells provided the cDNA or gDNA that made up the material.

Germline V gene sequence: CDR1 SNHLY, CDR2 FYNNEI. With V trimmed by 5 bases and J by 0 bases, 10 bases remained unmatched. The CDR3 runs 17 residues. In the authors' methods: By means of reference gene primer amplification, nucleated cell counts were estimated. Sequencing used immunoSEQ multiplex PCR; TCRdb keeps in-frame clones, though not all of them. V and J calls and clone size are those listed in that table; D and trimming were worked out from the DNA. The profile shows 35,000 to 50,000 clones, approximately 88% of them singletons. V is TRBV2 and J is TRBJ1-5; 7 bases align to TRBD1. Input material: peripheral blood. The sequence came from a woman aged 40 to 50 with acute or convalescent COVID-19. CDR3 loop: CASSRDSLLDSNQPQHF. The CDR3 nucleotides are TGTGCCAGCAGTCGGGACAGTTTACTGGATAGCAATCAGCCCCAGCATTTT.